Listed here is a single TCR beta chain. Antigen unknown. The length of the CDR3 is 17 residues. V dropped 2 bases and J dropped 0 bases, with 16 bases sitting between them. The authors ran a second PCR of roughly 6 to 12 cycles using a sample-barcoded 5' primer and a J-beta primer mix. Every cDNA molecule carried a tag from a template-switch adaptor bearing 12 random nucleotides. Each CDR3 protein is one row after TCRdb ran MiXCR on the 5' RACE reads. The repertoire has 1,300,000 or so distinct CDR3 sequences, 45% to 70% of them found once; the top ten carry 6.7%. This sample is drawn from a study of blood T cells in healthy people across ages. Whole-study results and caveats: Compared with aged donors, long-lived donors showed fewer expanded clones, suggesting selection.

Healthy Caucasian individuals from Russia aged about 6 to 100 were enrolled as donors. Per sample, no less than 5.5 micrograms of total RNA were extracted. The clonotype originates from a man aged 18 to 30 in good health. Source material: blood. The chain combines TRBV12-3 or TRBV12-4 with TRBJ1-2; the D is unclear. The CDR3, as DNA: TGTGCCAGCAGTTTATACGGTTGGCGGGTTTCTAACTATGGCTACACCTTC. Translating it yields CASSLYGWRVSNYGYTF.